The subject of this entry is one TCR beta chain. Its specificity is unknown. Amplification used 60 Vbeta primers and 13 Jbeta primers. Clones were sequenced by immunoSEQ multiplex PCR, and TCRdb holds only the in-frame ones, with some missing. The repertoire has about 190,000 clones, approximately 84% of them found once; the top ten carry 3% to 4.5%. These data originate in a study of cytomegalovirus exposure and HLA in healthy donors. Study-wide findings and caveats: A later analysis showed HLA-associated TCR beta chains outstripping equally common others in clonal expansion. Exclusion as indistinguishable affected some V segments, including TRBV6-2 and TRBV6-3. Most subjects had HLA-A and HLA-B alleles reportedly predicted accurately by TCR beta sequences.

This CDR3 has 18 residues. V shed 0 bases, J shed 3 bases, and the junction held 7 bases outside the gene matches. Germline CDR1 LGHNA, CDR2 YSLEER. The clonotype comes from a man aged 50-60 years in good health and CMV-seronegative. This chain connects TRBV4-3 to TRBJ2-2, with 10 bases lining up with TRBD2. Sequenced material: PBMCs. DNA of the CDR3: TGCGCCAGCAGCCAAGAGCTGGGGACTAGCGCCTACACCGGGGAGCTGTTTTTT. It specifies CASSQELGTSAYTGELFF.